This TCR beta chain was recorded in a study of T cell responses to AZD1222 COVID-19 vaccine. Assay: immunoSEQ multiplex PCR; the TCRdb copy retains only in-frame clones and omits some. Of 96,000 or so clones in the sample, about 89% were seen once. Trimming took 3 bases from V and 6 from J; bases not matched to a gene: 0. This CDR3 is built from 13 residues. This chain connects TRBV12-3 or TRBV12-4 to TRBJ2-2, with 8 positions matching TRBD2. The clonotype comes from an adult in good health. The material sequenced was peripheral blood, taken on day 0 of AZD1222 vaccination. The CDR3 DNA reads TGTGCCAGCAGTTTGCGGGGGGCCGGGGAGCTGTTTTTT. This translates into CASSLRGAGELFF.